This TCR beta chain derives from a study of T cell repertoires in cytomegalovirus infection. TCRdb redid the calling of the reads with MiXCR, one entry per CDR3 protein. The repertoire holds about 770,000 distinct CDR3 sequences, about 27% seen once, with over 10% in the top ten. A word on this clonotype: Its antigen is unknown.

The study's findings and limits: What dominated the ex vivo response were HLA-C-restricted CMV-specific TCR beta clonotypes. Public TCR beta family frequency separated CMV-and-HLA carriers, including in an independent cohort.

This CDR3 contains 15 residues. The germline CDR1 and CDR2 sequences are SEHNR and FQNEAQ (reference sequence). The V segment lost 5 bases and the J segment 0 bases; nucleotides outside the gene matches: 5. The TCR sequence derives from a human donor in good health (CMV status not recorded). Some clones in this sample may be carry-over from other donors' samples. Sample: cultured CD8+ T cells from PBMCs, taken from culture after CMV antigen stimulation. The chain is built from TRBV7-9 and TRBJ1-2; 8 positions agree with TRBD1. CDR3: CASSLGQGTNYGYTF. The CDR3 DNA reads TGTGCCAGCAGCCTAGGACAGGGAACTAACTATGGCTACACCTTC.